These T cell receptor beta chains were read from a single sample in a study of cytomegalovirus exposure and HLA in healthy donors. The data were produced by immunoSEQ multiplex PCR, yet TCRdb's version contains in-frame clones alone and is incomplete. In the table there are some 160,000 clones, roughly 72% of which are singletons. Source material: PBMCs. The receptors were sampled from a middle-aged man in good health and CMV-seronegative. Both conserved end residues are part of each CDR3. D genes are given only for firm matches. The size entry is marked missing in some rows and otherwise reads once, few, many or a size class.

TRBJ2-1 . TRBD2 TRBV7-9 CASSLTSGYSYNEQFF TGTGCCAGCAGCTTGACTAGCGGTTACTCCTACAATGAGCAGTTCTTC
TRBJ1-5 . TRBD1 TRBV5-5 CASSPRQGGQPQHF TGTGCCAGCAGCCCCCGACAGGGCGGCCAGCCCCAGCATTTT
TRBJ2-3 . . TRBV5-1 CASSSNTDTQYF TGCGCCAGCAGCTCCAACACAGATACGCAGTATTTT
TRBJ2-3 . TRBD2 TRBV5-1 CASSLLGGVDTQYF TGCGCCAGCAGCTTGTTGGGGGGGGTTGATACGCAGTATTTT
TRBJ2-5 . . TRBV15 CATSRDRGARETQYF TGTGCCACCAGCAGAGATCGGGGGGCCCGGGAGACCCAGTACTTC
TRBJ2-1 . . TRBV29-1 CSFEQEQFF TGCAGCTTTGAACAGGAGCAGTTCTTC
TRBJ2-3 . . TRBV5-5 CASSLLSVGTDTQYF TGTGCCAGCAGCTTGTTAAGCGTTGGCACAGATACGCAGTATTTT
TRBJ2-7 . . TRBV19 CASSSGRFSYEQYF TGTGCCAGTAGTTCGGGGAGGTTCTCCTACGAGCAGTACTTC
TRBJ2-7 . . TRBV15 CATSRVFGRGDEQYF TGTGCCACCAGCAGAGTATTTGGCAGGGGCGACGAGCAGTACTTC
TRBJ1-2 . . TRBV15 CATSRDYGGQGGYTF TGTGCCACCAGCAGGGATTACGGGGGGCAGGGTGGCTACACCTTC
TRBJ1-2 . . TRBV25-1 CASSWTASYGYTF TGTGCCAGCAGTTGGACAGCTTCATATGGCTACACCTTC
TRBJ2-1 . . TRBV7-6 CASSPYRSSYNEQFF TGTGCCAGCAGCCCATACCGGAGCTCCTACAATGAGCAGTTCTTC
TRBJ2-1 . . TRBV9 CASSVQAGRSYNEQFF TGTGCCAGCAGCGTCCAAGCGGGTCGCTCCTACAATGAGCAGTTCTTC
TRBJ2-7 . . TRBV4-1 CASGGLGYEQYF TGCGCCTCGGGGGGCCTCGGCTACGAGCAGTACTTC
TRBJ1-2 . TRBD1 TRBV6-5 CASKDRGAYGYTF TGTGCCAGCAAGGACAGGGGCGCCTATGGCTACACCTTC
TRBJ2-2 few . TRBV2 CASSERGADRTGELFF TGTGCCAGCAGTGAACGGGGGGCAGATCGGACCGGGGAGCTGTTTTTT
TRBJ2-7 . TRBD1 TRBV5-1 CASSPTGGSRYEQYF TGCGCCAGCAGCCCAACAGGGGGTTCGAGGTACGAGCAGTACTTC
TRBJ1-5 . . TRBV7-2 CASSLVAGQGNQPQHF TGTGCCAGCAGCTTAGTGGCGGGGCAGGGCAATCAGCCCCAGCATTTT
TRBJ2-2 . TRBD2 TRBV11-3 CASSLVAGAGELFF TGTGCCAGCAGCTTAGTTGCGGGGGCCGGGGAGCTGTTTTTT
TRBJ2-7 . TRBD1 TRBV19 CASSTRQGHEQYF TGTGCCAGTAGTACTCGACAGGGGCACGAGCAGTACTTC
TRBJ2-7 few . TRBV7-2 CASSPWAYPSNEQYF TGTGCCAGCAGCCCATGGGCGTATCCTAGCAACGAGCAGTACTTC
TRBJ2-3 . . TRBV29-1 CSARGWDSSISDTQYF TGCAGCGCCCGAGGGTGGGACTCCTCGATCTCAGATACGCAGTATTTT
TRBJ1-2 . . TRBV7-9 CASSGDLANYGYTF TGTGCCAGCAGCGGTGATTTAGCTAACTATGGCTACACCTTC
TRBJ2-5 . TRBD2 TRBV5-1 CASTPRRPGTTKETQYF TGCGCCAGCACCCCCCGGAGGCCAGGGACTACTAAAGAGACCCAGTACTTC
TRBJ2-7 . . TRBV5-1 CASRLRGTPGDEQYF TGCGCCAGCAGACTCCGCGGGACCCCTGGCGACGAGCAGTACTTC
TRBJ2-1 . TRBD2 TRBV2 CASSAVYEREYDNEQFF TGTGCCAGCAGTGCCGTCTATGAGCGGGAGTACGACAATGAGCAGTTCTTC
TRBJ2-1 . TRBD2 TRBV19 CASSMGGRAYNEQFF TGTGCCAGTAGTATGGGCGGGAGAGCCTACAATGAGCAGTTCTTC
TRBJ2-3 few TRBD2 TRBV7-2 CASSPGGGRGSDTQYF TGTGCCAGCAGCCCCGGAGGCGGGAGGGGATCAGATACGCAGTATTTT
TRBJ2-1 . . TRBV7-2 CASSRGQYNEQFF TGTGCCAGCAGCCGGGGACAATATAATGAGCAGTTCTTC
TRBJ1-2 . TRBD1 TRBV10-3 CAITEPGQGYGYPF TGTGCCATCACCGAACCGGGACAGGGATATGGCTACCCCTTC
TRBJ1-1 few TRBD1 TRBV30 CAWSVSGGREAFF TGTGCCTGGAGTGTCTCAGGGGGACGTGAAGCTTTCTTT
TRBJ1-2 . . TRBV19 CASTGADRRHLQTYGYTF TGTGCCAGTACAGGAGCGGATCGTCGTCATCTCCAAACATATGGCTACACCTTC
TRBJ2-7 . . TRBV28 CASSLFSGYYEQYF TGTGCCAGCAGTTTGTTTTCCGGGTACTACGAGCAGTACTTC
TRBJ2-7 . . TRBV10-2 CASTGPSYEQYF TGCGCCAGCACAGGCCCCAGCTACGAGCAGTACTTC
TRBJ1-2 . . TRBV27 CTSDGDSKGYTF TGTACCAGCGATGGTGACAGCAAAGGCTACACCTTC
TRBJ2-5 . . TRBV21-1 CASSKPPRGTETQYF TGTGCCAGCAGCAAGCCCCCCCGGGGTACGGAGACCCAGTACTTC
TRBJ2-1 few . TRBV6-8 CASSYGGGGEQFF TGTGCCAGCAGTTACGGGGGGGGCGGTGAGCAGTTCTTC
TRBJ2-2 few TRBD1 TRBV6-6 CASRVGQGTGELFF TGTGCCAGCAGGGTTGGACAGGGCACCGGGGAGCTGTTTTTT
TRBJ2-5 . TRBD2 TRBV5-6 CASSPGLAGGTQYF TGTGCCAGCAGCCCAGGACTAGCGGGAGGAACCCAGTACTTC
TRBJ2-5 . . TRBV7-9 CASSTDGLETQYF TGTGCCAGCAGTACAGATGGGTTGGAGACCCAGTACTTC
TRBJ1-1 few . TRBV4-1 CASSQDPRGSTEAFF TGCGCCAGCAGCCAAGATCCCAGGGGTTCCACTGAAGCTTTCTTT
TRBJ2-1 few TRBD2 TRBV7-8 CASSLYRLAGNNEQFF TGTGCCAGCAGCTTATACCGACTAGCGGGGAACAATGAGCAGTTCTTC
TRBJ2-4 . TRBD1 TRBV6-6 CASSYERQGAKNIQYF TGTGCCAGCAGTTACGAGCGACAGGGAGCCAAAAACATTCAGTACTTC
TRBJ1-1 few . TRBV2 CASRVRHMNSEAFF TGTGCCAGCCGAGTTAGACATATGAACAGTGAAGCTTTCTTT
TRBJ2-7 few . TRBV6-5 CASSTLRNRGYEQYF TGTGCCAGCAGTACCCTACGGAACCGGGGGTACGAGCAGTACTTC
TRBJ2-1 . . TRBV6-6 CASTDGNEQFF TGTGCCAGCACCGACGGGAATGAGCAGTTCTTC
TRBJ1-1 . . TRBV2 CASSESGGETEAFF TGTGCCAGCAGTGAATCGGGGGGGGAGACTGAAGCTTTCTTT
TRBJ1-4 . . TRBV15 CATSRDIAGGIYEKLFF TGTGCCACCAGCAGAGACATCGCGGGGGGAATATATGAAAAACTGTTTTTT
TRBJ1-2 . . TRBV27 CASSPRTAANYGYTF TGTGCCAGCAGTCCCAGGACAGCCGCCAACTATGGCTACACCTTC
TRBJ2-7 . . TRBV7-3 CASSLQGGSYEQYF TGTGCCAGCAGCTTACAGGGAGGCTCCTACGAGCAGTACTTC
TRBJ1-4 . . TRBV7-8 CASSLVSPIRGEKLFF TGTGCCAGCAGCTTAGTTTCACCAATACGAGGTGAAAAACTGTTTTTT
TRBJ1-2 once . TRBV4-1 CASSQDQGYNRYTF TGCGCCAGCAGCCAAGACCAGGGGTATAATCGCTACACCTTC
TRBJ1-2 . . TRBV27 CASSLGGATGYTF TGTGCCAGCAGTTTAGGGGGGGCGACAGGCTACACCTTC